This T cell receptor (beta chain) was retrieved from a study of shared clonotypes between healthy human individuals. Authors' analysis steps: Without quality scores, immunoSEQ junctional reads could not be filtered like full-length reads. The repertoire was sequenced with immunoSEQ multiplex PCR; TCRdb's copy has only in-frame clones and lacks some. That table supplies the V and J calls and clone size; D and trimming were determined from the DNA. The data show about 2 million clones, 85% to 95% seen once. Comment on this clone: Its antigen remains unknown.

Study outcomes and limitations: An expected dependence of interdonor clonotype sharing on sequencing depth was noted. The study's rarefaction showed incomplete sorted-subset sequencing despite large depth.

The CDR3 extends over 16 amino acids. V shed 4 bases, J shed 4 bases, and the junction held 5 bases outside the gene matches. From germline, CDR1 is LNHDA and CDR2 SQIVND (reference sequence). Sequenced: naive CD4+ T cells sorted from blood. The subset denotes: CD45RA+ positively selected. The chain is built from TRBV19 and TRBJ1-5, with TRBD1 matching 12 bases. The sequence was collected from a man aged 18 to 30 in good health. The chain's CDR3 is CASSTGTGGRNQPQHF. CDR3 bases: TGTGCCAGTAGTACCGGGACAGGGGGCCGGAATCAGCCCCAGCATTTT.